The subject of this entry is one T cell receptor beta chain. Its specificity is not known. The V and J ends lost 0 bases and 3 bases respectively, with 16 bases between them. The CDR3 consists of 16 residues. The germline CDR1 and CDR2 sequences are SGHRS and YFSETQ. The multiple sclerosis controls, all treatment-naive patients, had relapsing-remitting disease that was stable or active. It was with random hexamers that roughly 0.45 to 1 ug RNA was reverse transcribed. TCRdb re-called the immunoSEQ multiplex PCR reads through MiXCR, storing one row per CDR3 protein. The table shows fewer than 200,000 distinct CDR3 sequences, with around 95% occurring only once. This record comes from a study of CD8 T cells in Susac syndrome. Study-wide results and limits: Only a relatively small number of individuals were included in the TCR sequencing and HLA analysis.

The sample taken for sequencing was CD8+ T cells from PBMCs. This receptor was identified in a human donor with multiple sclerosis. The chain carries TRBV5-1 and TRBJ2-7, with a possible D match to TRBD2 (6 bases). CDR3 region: CASSLAWRLESYEQYF. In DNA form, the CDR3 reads TGCGCCAGCAGCTTGGCCTGGCGACTAGAGAGCTACGAGCAGTACTTC.